Given below is one T cell receptor (beta chain) in context. The data originate from a study of blood T cell repertoires in COVID-19. Study-wide context: PBMCs, B-cell-depleted T cells, or T cells provided the cDNA or gDNA that made up the material.

Some clones are missing from TCRdb's copy, which holds only in-frame ones; the method was immunoSEQ multiplex PCR. The sample lists a few hundred thousand clones, 85% occurring once. Unmatched junction bases numbered 9, after V lost 6 bases and J lost 7 bases. Germline V gives CDR1 SGHTS, CDR2 YDEGEE. This CDR3 has 13 residues. This clonotype was obtained from a woman aged 18 to 35 with acute or convalescent COVID-19. The genes are TRBV5-8 and TRBJ2-5, with 7 bases identical to TRBD1. The sequenced sample was peripheral blood. The DNA for the CDR3 is TGTGCCAGCAACCCTGACAGGGCACCGACCCAGTACTTC. This codes for CASNPDRAPTQYF.